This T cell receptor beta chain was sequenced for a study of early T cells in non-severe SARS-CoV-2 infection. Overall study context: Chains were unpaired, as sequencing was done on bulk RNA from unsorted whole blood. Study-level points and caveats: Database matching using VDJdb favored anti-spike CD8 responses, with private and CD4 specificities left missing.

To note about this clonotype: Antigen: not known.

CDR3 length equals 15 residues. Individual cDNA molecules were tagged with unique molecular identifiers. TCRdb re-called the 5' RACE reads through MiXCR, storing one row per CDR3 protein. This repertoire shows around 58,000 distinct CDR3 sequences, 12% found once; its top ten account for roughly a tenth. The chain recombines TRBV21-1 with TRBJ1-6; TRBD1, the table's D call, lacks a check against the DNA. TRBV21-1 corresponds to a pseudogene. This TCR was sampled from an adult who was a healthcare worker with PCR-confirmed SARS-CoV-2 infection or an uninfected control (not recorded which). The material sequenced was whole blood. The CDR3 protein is CASSKGPGMNSPLHF. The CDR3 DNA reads TGTGCCAGCAGCAAAGGGCCGGGGATGAATTCACCCCTCCACTTT.